This T cell receptor (beta chain) was identified in a study of blood T cell repertoires in COVID-19. Germline CDR1 and CDR2: MDHEN and SYDVKM. The CDR3 sequence is 13 residues long. Germline trimming cut 8 bases from V and 7 bases from J; bases unmatched to any gene: 11. Profiling relied on immunoSEQ multiplex PCR, and the TCRdb table lists in-frame clones only, not all of them. The profile shows a few hundred thousand clones, more than 70% of them singletons. V and J are TRBV28 and TRBJ2-7; 7 bases match TRBD1. The specimen was peripheral blood. The origin of this receptor is a woman in her 30s with COVID-19, enrolled during active disease. The CDR3 protein is CASLSERGPEQYF. DNA for the CDR3: TGTGCCAGCCTCTCCGAAAGGGGGCCTGAGCAGTACTTC.